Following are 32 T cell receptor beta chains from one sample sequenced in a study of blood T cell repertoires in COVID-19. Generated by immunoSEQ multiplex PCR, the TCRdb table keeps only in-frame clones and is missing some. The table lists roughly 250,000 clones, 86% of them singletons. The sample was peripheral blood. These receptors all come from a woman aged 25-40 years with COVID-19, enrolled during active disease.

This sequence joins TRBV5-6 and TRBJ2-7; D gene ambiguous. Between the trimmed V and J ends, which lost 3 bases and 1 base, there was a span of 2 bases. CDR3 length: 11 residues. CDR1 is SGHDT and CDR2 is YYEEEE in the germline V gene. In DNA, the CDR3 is TGTGCCAGCAGCTCATCCTACGAGCAGTACTTC. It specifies CASSSSYEQYF.

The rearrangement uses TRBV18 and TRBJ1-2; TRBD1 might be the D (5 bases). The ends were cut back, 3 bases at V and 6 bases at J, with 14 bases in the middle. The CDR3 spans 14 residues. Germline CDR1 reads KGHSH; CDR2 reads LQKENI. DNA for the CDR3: TGTGCCAGCTCACCTTCGGCAGGGTCGGATGGCTACACCTTC. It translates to CASSPSAGSDGYTF.

The CDR3 region is CASSQDLGRTGSNQPQHF. The CDR3 DNA is TGCGCCAGCAGCCAAGATCTTGGGAGGACAGGGAGCAATCAGCCCCAGCATTTT. This chain connects TRBV4-1 to TRBJ1-5; 8 bases line up with TRBD1. V lost 0 bases to trimming and J lost 1 base; unmatched junction nucleotides: 8. Germline-derived CDR1 and CDR2 are MGHRA and YSYEKL. This CDR3 comprises 18 residues.

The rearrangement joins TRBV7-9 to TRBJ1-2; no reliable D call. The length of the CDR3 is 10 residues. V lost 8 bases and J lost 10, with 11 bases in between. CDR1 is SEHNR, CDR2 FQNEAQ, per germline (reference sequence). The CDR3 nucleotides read TGTGCCAGCGGTATTGCGGCCTACACCTTC. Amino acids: CASGIAAYTF.

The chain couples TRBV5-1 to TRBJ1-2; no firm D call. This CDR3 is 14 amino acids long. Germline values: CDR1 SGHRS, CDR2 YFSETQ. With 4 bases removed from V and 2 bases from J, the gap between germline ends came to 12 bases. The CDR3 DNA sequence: TGCGCCAGCAGCGAGGGCCGGATAAACTATGGCTACACCTTC. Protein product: CASSEGRINYGYTF.

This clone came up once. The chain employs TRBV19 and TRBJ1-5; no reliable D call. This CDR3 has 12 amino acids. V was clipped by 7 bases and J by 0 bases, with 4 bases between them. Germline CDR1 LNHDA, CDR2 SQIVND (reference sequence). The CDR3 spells CASKHSNQPQHF. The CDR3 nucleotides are TGTGCCAGTAAACATAGCAATCAGCCCCAGCATTTT.

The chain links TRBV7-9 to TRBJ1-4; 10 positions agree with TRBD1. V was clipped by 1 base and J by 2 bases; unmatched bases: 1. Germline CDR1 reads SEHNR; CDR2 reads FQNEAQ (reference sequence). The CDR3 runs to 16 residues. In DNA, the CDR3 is TGTGCCAGCAGCTTAGAGGGACAGGGGACTAATGAAAAACTGTTTTTT. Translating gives CASSLEGQGTNEKLFF.

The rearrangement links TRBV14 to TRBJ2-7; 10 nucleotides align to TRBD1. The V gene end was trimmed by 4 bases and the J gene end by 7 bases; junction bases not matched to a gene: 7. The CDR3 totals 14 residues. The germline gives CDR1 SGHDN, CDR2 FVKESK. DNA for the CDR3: TGTGCCAGCAGCCCACGAGGGACAGGGGCGGAGCAGTACTTC. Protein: CASSPRGTGAEQYF.

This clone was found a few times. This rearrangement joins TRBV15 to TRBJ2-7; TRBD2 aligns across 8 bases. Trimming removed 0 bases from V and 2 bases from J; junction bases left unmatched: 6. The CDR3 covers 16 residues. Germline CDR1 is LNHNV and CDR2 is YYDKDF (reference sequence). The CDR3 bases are TGTGCCACCAGCAGAGATTTAAGAGCGGGGGCCTACGAGCAGTACTTC. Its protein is CATSRDLRAGAYEQYF.

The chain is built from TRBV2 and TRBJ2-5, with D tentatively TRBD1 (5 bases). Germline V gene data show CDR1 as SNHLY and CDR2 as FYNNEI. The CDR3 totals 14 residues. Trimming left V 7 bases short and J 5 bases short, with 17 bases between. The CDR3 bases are TGTGCCAGCATCAAGATCCAGGGTGTCGAGACCCAGTACTTC. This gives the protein CASIKIQGVETQYF.

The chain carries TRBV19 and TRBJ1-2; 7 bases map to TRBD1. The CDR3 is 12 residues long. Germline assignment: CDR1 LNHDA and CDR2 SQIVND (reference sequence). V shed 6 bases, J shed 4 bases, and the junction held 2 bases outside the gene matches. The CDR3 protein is CASRGGGYGYTF. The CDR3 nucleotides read TGTGCCAGTAGAGGGGGCGGCTATGGCTACACCTTC.

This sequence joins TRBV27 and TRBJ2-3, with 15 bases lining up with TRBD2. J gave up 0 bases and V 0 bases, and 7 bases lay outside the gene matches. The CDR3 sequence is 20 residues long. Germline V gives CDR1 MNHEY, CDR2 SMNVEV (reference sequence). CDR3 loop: CASSLSGLAGGYSSTDTQYF. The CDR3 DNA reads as TGTGCCAGCAGTTTATCAGGACTAGCGGGGGGGTACTCTAGCACAGATACGCAGTATTTT.

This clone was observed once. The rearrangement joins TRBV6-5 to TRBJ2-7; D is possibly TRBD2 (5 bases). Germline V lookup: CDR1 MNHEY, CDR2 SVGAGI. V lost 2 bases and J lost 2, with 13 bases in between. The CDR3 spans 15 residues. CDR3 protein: CASSYTAGGTYEQYF. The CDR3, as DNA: TGTGCCAGCAGTTACACGGCAGGAGGAACCTACGAGCAGTACTTC.

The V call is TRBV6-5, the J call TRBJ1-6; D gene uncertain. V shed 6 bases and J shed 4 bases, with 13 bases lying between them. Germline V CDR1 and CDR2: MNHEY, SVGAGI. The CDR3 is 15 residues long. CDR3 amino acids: CASRELSRYNSPLHF. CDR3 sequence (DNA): TGTGCCAGCAGGGAGCTCTCTCGGTATAATTCACCCCTCCACTTT.

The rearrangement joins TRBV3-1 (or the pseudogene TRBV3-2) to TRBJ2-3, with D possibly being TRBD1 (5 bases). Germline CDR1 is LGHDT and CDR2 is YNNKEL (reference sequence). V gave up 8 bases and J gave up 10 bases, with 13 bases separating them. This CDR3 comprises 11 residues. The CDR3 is CASRTQGAQYF. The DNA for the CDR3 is TGTGCCAGCCGGACCCAAGGGGCGCAGTATTTT.

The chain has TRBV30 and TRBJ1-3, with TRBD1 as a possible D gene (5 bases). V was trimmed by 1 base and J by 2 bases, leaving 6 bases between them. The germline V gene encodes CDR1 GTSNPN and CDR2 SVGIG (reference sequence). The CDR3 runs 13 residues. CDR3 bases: TGTGCCTGGAGTGAACAGGCTGGAAACACCATATATTTT. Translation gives CAWSEQAGNTIYF.

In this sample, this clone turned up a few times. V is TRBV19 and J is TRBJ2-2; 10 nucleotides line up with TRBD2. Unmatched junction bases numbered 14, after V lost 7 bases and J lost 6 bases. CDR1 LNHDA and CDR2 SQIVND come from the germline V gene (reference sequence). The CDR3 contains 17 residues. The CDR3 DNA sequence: TGTGCCAGTATAGCGGGGGGAAGATTAACGCAGTCCGGGGAGCTGTTTTTT. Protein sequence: CASIAGGRLTQSGELFF. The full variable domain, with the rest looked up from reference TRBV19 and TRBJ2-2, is DGGITQSPKYLFRKEGQNVTLSCEQNLNHDAMYWYRQDPGQGLRLIYYSQIVNDFQKGDIAEGYSVSREKKESFPLTVTSAQKNPTAFYLCASIAGGRLTQSGELFFGEGSRLTVL.

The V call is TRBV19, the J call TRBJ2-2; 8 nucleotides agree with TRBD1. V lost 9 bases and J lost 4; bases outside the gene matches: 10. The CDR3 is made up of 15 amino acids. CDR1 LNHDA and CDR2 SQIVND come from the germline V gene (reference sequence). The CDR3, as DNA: TGTGCCAGCACTAGGACAGGGAGGACCACCGGGGAGCTGTTTTTT. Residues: CASTRTGRTTGELFF.

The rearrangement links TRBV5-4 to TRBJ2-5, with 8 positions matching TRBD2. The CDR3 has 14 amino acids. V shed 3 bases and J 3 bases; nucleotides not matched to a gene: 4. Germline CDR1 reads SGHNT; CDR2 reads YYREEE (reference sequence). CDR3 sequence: CASSSGLEKETQYF. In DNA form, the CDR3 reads TGTGCCAGCAGCTCGGGACTAGAAAAAGAGACCCAGTACTTC.

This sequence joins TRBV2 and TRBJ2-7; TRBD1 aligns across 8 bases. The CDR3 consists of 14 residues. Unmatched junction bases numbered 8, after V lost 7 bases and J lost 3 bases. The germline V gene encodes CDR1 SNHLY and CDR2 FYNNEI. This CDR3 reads CASKIGQGHYEQYF. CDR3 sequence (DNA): TGTGCCAGCAAGATCGGACAGGGACACTACGAGCAGTACTTC. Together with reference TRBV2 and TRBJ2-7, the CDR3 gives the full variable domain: EPEVTQTPSHQVTQMGQEVILRCVPISNHLYFYWYRQILGQKVEFLVSFYNNEISEKSEIFDDQFSVERPDGSNFTLKIRSTKLEDSAMYFCASKIGQGHYEQYFGPGTRLTVT.

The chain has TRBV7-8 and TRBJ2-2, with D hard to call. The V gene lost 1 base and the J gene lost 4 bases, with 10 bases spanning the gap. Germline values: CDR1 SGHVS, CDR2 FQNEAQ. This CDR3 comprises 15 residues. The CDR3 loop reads CASSLDARVTGELFF. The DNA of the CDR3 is TGTGCCAGCAGCTTAGATGCCCGGGTCACCGGGGAGCTGTTTTTT.

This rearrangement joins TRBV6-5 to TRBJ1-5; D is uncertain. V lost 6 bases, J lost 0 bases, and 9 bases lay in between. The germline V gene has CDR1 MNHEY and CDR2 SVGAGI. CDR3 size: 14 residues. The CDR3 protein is CASSNKYSNQPQHF. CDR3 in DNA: TGTGCCAGCAGCAACAAATATAGCAATCAGCCCCAGCATTTT.

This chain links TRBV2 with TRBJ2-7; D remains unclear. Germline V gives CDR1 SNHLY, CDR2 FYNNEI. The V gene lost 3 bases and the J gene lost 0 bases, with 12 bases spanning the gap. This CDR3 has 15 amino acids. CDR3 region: CASSDYRVPSYEQYF. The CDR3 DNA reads TGTGCCAGCAGTGACTATCGGGTTCCCTCCTACGAGCAGTACTTC.

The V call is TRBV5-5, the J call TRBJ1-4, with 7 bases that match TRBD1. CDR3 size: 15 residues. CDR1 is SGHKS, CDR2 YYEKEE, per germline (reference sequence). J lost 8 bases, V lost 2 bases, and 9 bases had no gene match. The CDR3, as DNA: TGTGCCAGCAGCTTAGAGGGGGCGAGAGGGGAAAAACTGTTTTTT. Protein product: CASSLEGARGEKLFF.

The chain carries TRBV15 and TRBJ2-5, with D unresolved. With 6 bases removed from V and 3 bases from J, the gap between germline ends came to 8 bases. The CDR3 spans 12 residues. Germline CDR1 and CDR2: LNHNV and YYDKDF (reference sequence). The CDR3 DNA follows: TGTGCCACCAGACGACGGGAAGAGACCCAGTACTTC. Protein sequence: CATRRREETQYF.

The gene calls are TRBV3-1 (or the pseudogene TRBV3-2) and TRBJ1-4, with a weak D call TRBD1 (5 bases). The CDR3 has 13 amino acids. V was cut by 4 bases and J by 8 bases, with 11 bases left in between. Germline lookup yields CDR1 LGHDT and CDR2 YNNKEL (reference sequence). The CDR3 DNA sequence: TGTGCCAGCAGCCCAACGGGGGGGGAAAAACTGTTTTTT. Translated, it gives CASSPTGGEKLFF.

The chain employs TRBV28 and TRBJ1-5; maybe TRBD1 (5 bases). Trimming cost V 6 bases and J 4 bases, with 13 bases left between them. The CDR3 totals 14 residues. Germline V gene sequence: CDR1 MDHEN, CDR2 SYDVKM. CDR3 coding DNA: TGTGCCAGCAGACAGGCGAGTCTAAATCAGCCCCAGCATTTT. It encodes CASRQASLNQPQHF. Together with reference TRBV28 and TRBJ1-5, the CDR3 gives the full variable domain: DVKVTQSSRYLVKRTGEKVFLECVQDMDHENMFWYRQDPGLGLRLIYFSYDVKMKEKGDIPEGYSVSREKKERFSLILESASTNQTSMYLCASRQASLNQPQHFGDGTRLSIL.

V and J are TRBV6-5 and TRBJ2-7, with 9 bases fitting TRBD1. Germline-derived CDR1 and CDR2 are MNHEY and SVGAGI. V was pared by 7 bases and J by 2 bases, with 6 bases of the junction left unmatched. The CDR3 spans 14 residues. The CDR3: CASKKGQGTYEQYF. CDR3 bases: TGTGCCAGCAAAAAGGGACAGGGCACCTACGAGCAGTACTTC.

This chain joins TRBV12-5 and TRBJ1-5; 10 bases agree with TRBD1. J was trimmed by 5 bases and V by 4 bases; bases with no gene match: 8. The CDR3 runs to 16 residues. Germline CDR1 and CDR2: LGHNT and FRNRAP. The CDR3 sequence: CASGSSRDRGYQPQHF. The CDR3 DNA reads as TGTGCTAGTGGTTCGTCTAGGGACAGGGGCTATCAGCCCCAGCATTTT.

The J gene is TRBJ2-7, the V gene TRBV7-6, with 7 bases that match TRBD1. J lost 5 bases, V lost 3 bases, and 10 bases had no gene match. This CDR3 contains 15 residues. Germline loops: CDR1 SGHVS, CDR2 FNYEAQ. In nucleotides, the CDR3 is TGTGCCAGCAGCTTCCAGGGGGACCTTCTGGACGAGCAGTACTTC. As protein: CASSFQGDLLDEQYF.

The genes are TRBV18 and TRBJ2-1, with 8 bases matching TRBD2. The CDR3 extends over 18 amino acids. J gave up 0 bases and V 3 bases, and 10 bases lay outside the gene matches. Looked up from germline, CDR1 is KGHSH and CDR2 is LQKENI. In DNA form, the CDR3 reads TGTGCCAGCTCACCTTTGTCGAGCGGGGGCAGCTCCTACAATGAGCAGTTCTTC. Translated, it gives CASSPLSSGGSSYNEQFF.

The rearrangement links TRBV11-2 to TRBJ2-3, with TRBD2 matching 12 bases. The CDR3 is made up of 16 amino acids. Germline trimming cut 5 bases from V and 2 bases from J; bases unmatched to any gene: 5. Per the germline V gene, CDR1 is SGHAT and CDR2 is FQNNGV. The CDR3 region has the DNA TGTGCCAGCAGCCCGACTAGCGGGGGCCTCACAGATACGCAGTATTTT. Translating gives CASSPTSGGLTDTQYF.